This entry lists 13 T cell receptor beta chains sequenced from one sample in a study of radiotherapy plus CTLA-4 blockade in lung cancer. Profiled with immunoSEQ multiplex PCR; TCRdb holds only in-frame clones, not every one. This repertoire shows more than 1,500 clones, around nine tenths found once; its top ten account for roughly 5%. Sequenced material: tumor tissue, taken from a patient treated with radiotherapy plus ipilimumab. Receptor source: a human donor with non-small cell lung cancer who had a complete response to radiotherapy plus ipilimumab.

V gene TRBV19 combines with J gene TRBJ1-5; D is undetermined. V dropped 1 base and J dropped 6 bases, with 4 bases sitting between them. The CDR3 spans 12 residues. Germline values: CDR1 LNHDA, CDR2 SQIVND (reference sequence). The CDR3 sequence is CASSIGSQPQHF. The CDR3 bases are TGTGCCAGTAGTATAGGGAGTCAGCCCCAGCATTTT.

This chain connects TRBV19 to TRBJ2-5; D might be TRBD2 (5 bases). Deletions cut 5 bases from V and 6 bases from J, with 16 bases between. This CDR3 has 14 residues. The V gene's germline CDR1 is LNHDA and CDR2 SQIVND (reference sequence). The CDR3 here is CASSPPGSEKTQYF. The CDR3 region has the DNA TGTGCCAGTAGTCCCCCGGGTAGCGAGAAGACCCAGTACTTC.

The V and J genes are TRBV12-5 and TRBJ1-2; D ambiguous. The CDR3 is 14 residues long. Deletions cut 1 base from V and 4 bases from J, with 10 bases between. The germline V gene has CDR1 LGHNT and CDR2 FRNRAP. CDR3 bases: TGTGCTAGTGGTTTGGCCGCGTTAAGCTATGGCTACACCTTC. This encodes CASGLAALSYGYTF.

V gene TRBV7-9 combines with J gene TRBJ1-2; D is uncertain. This CDR3 comprises 17 residues. V was trimmed by 4 bases and J by 4 bases, leaving 22 bases between them. CDR1 SEHNR and CDR2 FQNEAQ come from the germline V gene (reference sequence). The CDR3 sequence: CASSCRQHHGKTYGYTF. For the CDR3, the DNA is TGTGCCAGCAGCTGCAGGCAACACCATGGAAAGACCTATGGCTACACCTTC.

For this clone: The junction departs from germline at one end; a sequencing error may be responsible. The V call is TRBV6-5, the J call TRBJ2-6, with 7 bases that match TRBD2. The CDR3 runs 15 residues. CDR1 is MNHEY and CDR2 is SVGAGI in the germline V gene. This CDR3 reads CASSYRGAGANVLTF. CDR3 coding DNA: TGTGCTAGCAGTTACCGGGGGGCTGGGGCCAACGTCCTGACTTTC.

This chain joins TRBV14 and TRBJ1-1; D is uncertain. This CDR3 has 13 residues. V shed 2 bases and J shed 6 bases, with 10 bases lying between them. Germline CDR1 and CDR2: SGHDN and FVKESK. CDR3 sequence: CASSQRDVSEAFF. CDR3 coding DNA: TGTGCCAGCAGCCAACGGGATGTCTCTGAAGCTTTCTTT.

The DNA for the CDR3 is TGTGCCAGTAGTTTAAAGTTGGATCAGCCCCAGCATTTT. It encodes CASSLKLDQPQHF. The genes are TRBV19 and TRBJ1-5; D remains ambiguous. The CDR3 consists of 13 residues. V was cut by 5 bases and J by 5 bases, with 10 bases left in between. Germline V gene sequence: CDR1 LNHDA, CDR2 SQIVND (reference sequence). The variable domain in full, with the rest retrieved from reference TRBV19 and TRBJ1-5, is DGGITQSPKYLFRKEGQNVTLSCEQNLNHDAMYWYRQDPGQGLRLIYYSQIVNDFQKGDIAEGYSVSREKKESFPLTVTSAQKNPTAFYLCASSLKLDQPQHFGDGTRLSIL.

The chain combines TRBV4-1 with TRBJ1-1; D uncertain. Germline CDR1 and CDR2: MGHRA and YSYEKL. This CDR3 has 14 residues. Trimming removed 5 bases from V and 2 bases from J, with 12 bases in between. CDR3: CASSSSSTNTEAFF. The DNA for the CDR3 is TGCGCCAGCAGCTCAAGCAGTACAAACACTGAAGCTTTCTTT.

J is TRBJ2-3 and V is TRBV9; D remains ambiguous. Per germline, CDR1 SGDLS and CDR2 YYNGEE. The V and J ends lost 4 bases and 8 bases respectively, with 8 bases between them. CDR3 length: 11 residues. The CDR3 here is CASSSLSTQYF. The CDR3 DNA reads as TGTGCCAGCAGCTCCCTAAGTACGCAGTATTTT.

V and J are TRBV28 and TRBJ2-7; TRBD1 matches 9 bases. The V and J ends lost 6 bases and 5 bases, in that order; junction bases with no gene match: 11. The CDR3 consists of 15 residues. Germline assignment: CDR1 MDHEN and CDR2 SYDVKM. The CDR3 sequence: CASSTSGQGVHEQYF. The CDR3 DNA reads as TGTGCCAGCAGCACGTCGGGACAGGGAGTCCACGAGCAGTACTTC.

This chain uses TRBV5-1 with TRBJ2-3; D gene unclear. This CDR3 is 15 amino acids long. V was pared by 5 bases and J by 1 base, with 14 bases between. Germline V gene lookup returns CDR1 SGHRS and CDR2 YFSETQ. The CDR3 is CASSSLGVGTDTQYF. CDR3 bases: TGCGCCAGCAGTTCTCTAGGTGTGGGCACAGATACGCAGTATTTT.

The chain recombines TRBV18 with TRBJ2-1; 8 bases are shared with TRBD2. This CDR3 comprises 16 residues. V was clipped by 1 base and J by 4 bases; unmatched bases: 6. Per germline, CDR1 KGHSH and CDR2 LQKENI. CDR3: CASSPRAGLEYNEQFF. The CDR3 nucleotides are TGTGCCAGCTCACCACGGGCGGGACTAGAGTACAATGAGCAGTTCTTC.

Concerning this clone itself: Other DNA sequences in the sample encode the same CDR3. The rearrangement links TRBV7-2 to TRBJ1-1; perhaps TRBD1 as D (6 bases). V was pared by 6 bases and J by 8 bases, with 16 bases between. The length of the CDR3 is 13 residues. Germline V gene sequence: CDR1 SGHTA, CDR2 FQGNSA. CDR3 sequence reads: CASRSRGTSEAFF. The CDR3 region has the DNA TGTGCCAGCAGGTCTCGAGGGACATCCGAAGCTTTCTTT.